This T cell receptor beta chain was profiled in a study of blood T cell repertoires in COVID-19. Study background: The United States, Italy and Spain provided the acute and convalescent COVID-19 samples. T cells, B-cell-depleted T cells, or PBMCs supplied cDNA or gDNA.

Original handling: Reference gene primer amplification yielded estimated nucleated cell counts. The repertoire was sequenced with immunoSEQ multiplex PCR; TCRdb's copy has only in-frame clones and lacks some. The V and J calls and clone size come from that table; D and trimming were worked out from the DNA. The table has 120,000 or so clones, roughly 79% seen once. The CDR3 consists of 15 residues. Between the trimmed V and J ends, which lost 2 bases and 0 bases, there was a span of 8 bases. Germline V gives CDR1 LNHDA, CDR2 SQIVND (reference sequence). This TCR was sampled from a man aged 65 to 85 with acute or convalescent COVID-19. The chain links TRBV19 to TRBJ1-3; no firm D call. The material sequenced was peripheral blood. CDR3 region: CASSIRRASGNTIYF. As DNA, the CDR3 is TGTGCCAGTAGTATAAGGAGGGCCTCTGGAAACACCATATATTTT. The variable domain in full, with the rest retrieved from reference TRBV19 and TRBJ1-3, is DGGITQSPKYLFRKEGQNVTLSCEQNLNHDAMYWYRQDPGQGLRLIYYSQIVNDFQKGDIAEGYSVSREKKESFPLTVTSAQKNPTAFYLCASSIRRASGNTIYFGEGSWLTVV.